Sequencing of this T cell receptor (beta chain) was carried out in a study of brain T cells in children with intractable seizures. Before surgery, patients took at least one anti-epileptic drug. Germline V gives CDR1 MNHEY, CDR2 SMNVEV (reference sequence). V was shortened by 3 bases and J by 4 bases, with 10 bases between the two germline ends. This CDR3 has 14 residues. Repertoires were generated with immunoSEQ multiplex PCR, while TCRdb's copy carries only in-frame clones and drops some. Of about 80,000 clones listed, around 91% are singletons. The sequences come from peripheral blood, collected at surgery. The receptor was isolated from a girl aged 2-15 years with Rasmussen encephalitis and intractable seizures. The chain combines TRBV27 with TRBJ2-1; maybe TRBD2 (6 bases). The CDR3 DNA reads TGTGCCAGCAGTTTCGACGGGGGTTACAATGAGCAGTTCTTC. Translated, it gives CASSFDGGYNEQFF.